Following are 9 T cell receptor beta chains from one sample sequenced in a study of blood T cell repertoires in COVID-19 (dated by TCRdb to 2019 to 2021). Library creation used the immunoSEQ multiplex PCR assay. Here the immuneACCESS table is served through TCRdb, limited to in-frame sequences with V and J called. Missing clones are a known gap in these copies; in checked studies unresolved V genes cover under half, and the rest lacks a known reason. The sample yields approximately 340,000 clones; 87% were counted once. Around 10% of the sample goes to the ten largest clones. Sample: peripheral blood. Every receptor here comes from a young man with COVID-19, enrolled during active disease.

The CDR3 coding sequence is TGTGCCTGGAGTCCGGGGGATTTTCGGGGCGGGGAGCTGTTTTTT. This translates into CAWSPGDFRGGELFF. The chain couples TRBV30 to TRBJ2-2; possibly TRBD2 for D (6 bases). The V and J ends lost 2 bases and 7 bases respectively, with 17 bases between them. The germline CDR1 and CDR2 sequences are GTSNPN and SVGIG (reference sequence). The CDR3 has 15 residues. The whole variable domain, remainder taken from reference TRBV30 and TRBJ2-2, is SQTIHQWPATLVQPVGSPLSLECTVEGTSNPNLYWYRQAAGRGLQLLFYSVGIGQISSEVPQNLSASRPQDRQFILSSKKLLLSDSGFYLCAWSPGDFRGGELFFGEGSRLTVL.

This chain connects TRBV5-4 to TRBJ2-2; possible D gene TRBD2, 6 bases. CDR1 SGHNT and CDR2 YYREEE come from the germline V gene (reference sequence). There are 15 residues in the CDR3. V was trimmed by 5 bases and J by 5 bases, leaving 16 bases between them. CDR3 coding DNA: TGTGCCAGCAGTCCTCCGGGAGCGAGGACCGGGGAGCTGTTTTTT. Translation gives CASSPPGARTGELFF. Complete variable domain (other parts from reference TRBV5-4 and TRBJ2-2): ETGVTQSPTHLIKTRGQQVTLRCSSQSGHNTVSWYQQALGQGPQFIFQYYREEENGRGNFPPRFSGLQFPNYSSELNVNALELDDSALYLCASSPPGARTGELFFGEGSRLTVL.

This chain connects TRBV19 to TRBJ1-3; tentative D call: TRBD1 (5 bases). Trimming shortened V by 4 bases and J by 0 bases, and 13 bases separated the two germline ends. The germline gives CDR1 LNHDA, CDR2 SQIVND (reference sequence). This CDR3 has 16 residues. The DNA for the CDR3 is TGTGCCAGTAGTAGGAGACAGTTCTTCTCTGGAAACACCATATATTTT. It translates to CASSRRQFFSGNTIYF.

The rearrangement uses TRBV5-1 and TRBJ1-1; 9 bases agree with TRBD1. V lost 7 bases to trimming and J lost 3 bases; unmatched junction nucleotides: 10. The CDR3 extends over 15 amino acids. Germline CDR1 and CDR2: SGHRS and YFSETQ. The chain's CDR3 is CASVPVDRGDTEAFF. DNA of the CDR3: TGCGCCAGCGTACCCGTAGACAGGGGGGACACTGAAGCTTTCTTT.

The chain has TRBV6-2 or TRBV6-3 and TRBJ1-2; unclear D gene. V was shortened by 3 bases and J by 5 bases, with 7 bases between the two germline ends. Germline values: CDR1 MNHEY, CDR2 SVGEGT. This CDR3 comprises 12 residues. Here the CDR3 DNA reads TGTGCCAGCAGTTATACCGGTTATGGCTACACCTTC. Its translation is CASSYTGYGYTF.

The CDR3 region is CASIATQGKGPANYGYTF. The CDR3 coding sequence is TGTGCCAGCATCGCCACTCAGGGTAAAGGGCCAGCTAACTATGGCTACACCTTC. J is TRBJ1-2 and V is TRBV5-6, with D perhaps TRBD1 (5 bases). Germline V lookup: CDR1 SGHDT, CDR2 YYEEEE. The CDR3 covers 18 residues. V was shortened by 6 bases and J by 0 bases, with 24 bases between the two germline ends.

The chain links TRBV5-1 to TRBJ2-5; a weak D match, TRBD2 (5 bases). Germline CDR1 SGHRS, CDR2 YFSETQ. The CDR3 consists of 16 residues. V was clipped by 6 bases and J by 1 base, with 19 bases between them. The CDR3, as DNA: TGCGCCAGCAAACTCCAAGGAGGTCTTATCCAAGAGACCCAGTACTTC. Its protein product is CASKLQGGLIQETQYF.

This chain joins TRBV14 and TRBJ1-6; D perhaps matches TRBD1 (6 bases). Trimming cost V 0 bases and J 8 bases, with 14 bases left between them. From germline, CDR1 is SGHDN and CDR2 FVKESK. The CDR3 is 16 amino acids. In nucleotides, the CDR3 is TGTGCCAGCAGCCAAGATTTGGGGGCGAAGGATTCACCCCTCCACTTT. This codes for CASSQDLGAKDSPLHF. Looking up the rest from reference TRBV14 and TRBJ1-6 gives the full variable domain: EAGVTQFPSHSVIEKGQTVTLRCDPISGHDNLYWYRRVMGKEIKFLLHFVKESKQDESGMPNNRFLAERTGGTYSTLKVQPAELEDSGVYFCASSQDLGAKDSPLHFGNGTRLTVT.

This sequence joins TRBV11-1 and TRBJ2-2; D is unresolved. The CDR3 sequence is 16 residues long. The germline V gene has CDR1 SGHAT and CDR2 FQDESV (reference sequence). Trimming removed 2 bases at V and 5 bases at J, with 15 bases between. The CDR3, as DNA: TGTGCCAGCAGCTTACCGACTTTACCGACTACCGGGGAGCTGTTTTTT. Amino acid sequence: CASSLPTLPTTGELFF. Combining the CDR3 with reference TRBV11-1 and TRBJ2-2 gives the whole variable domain EAEVAQSPRYKITEKSQAVAFWCDPISGHATLYWYRQILGQGPELLVQFQDESVVDDSQLPKDRFSAERLKGVDSTLKIQPAELGDSAMYLCASSLPTLPTTGELFFGEGSRLTVL.